The sequence of this TCR beta chain was determined in a study of T cells in Graves' hyperthyroidism and ophthalmopathy. In the study overall: Prior to any treatment, at the point of initial diagnosis, peripheral blood was collected. Findings of the study overall: Onset of ophthalmopathy came a median roughly 6.4 months after the model predicted it.

The table lists this clonotype with many counts. Its antigen is not known. Thyroid ultrasound, orbital computed tomography, clinical symptoms, and serum thyroxine and TRAb underpinned diagnoses. The investigators amplified TCR beta CDR3 regions from RNA transcripts. First-round RT-PCR of the TCR CDR3 relied on the HTBI primer set. Each CDR3 protein gets one entry after TCRdb re-called the multiplex PCR reads with MiXCR. The repertoire includes approximately 380,000 distinct CDR3 sequences, over 13% of them detected once, and around 27% sits in the top ten. V shed 4 bases and J 2 bases; nucleotides not matched to a gene: 6. The CDR3 is made up of 17 amino acids. The germline V gene encodes CDR1 SGHRS and CDR2 YFSETQ.

Input material: blood. The chain employs TRBV5-1 and TRBJ2-1; TRBD2 agrees at 13 bases. The TCR sequence derives from a man aged 45 to 65 with Graves' ophthalmopathy. CDR3 residues: CASSRRTSGSTYNEQFF. The CDR3 DNA sequence: TGCGCCAGCAGCCGCAGGACTAGCGGGAGTACCTACAATGAGCAGTTCTTC.